The 13 T cell receptor beta chains given below trace back to one sample, sequenced in a study of long-term antiretroviral therapy in people with HIV. Runs used v3.0 of the immunoSEQ assay and were done at survey level. Repertoires were generated with immunoSEQ multiplex PCR, while TCRdb's copy carries only in-frame clones and drops some. The sample lists about 16,000 clones; about 91% were seen once. This sample comprised unsorted PBMCs, obtained 2.3 to 2.4 years before starting antiretroviral therapy. The receptors were sampled from a woman aged 30 to 39 with HIV.

The J gene is TRBJ1-6, the V gene TRBV4-3; D is perhaps TRBD1 (6 bases). The V end was cut by 3 bases, the J end by 7 bases, with 16 bases between. CDR3 length equals 16 residues. Per the germline V gene, CDR1 is LGHNA and CDR2 is YSLEER. CDR3 amino acids: CASSQGAARGNSPLHF. The CDR3 nucleotides read TGCGCCAGCAGCCAGGGGGCCGCCCGGGGAAATTCACCCCTCCACTTT.

V gene TRBV5-1 combines with J gene TRBJ1-4; no reliable D call. From germline, CDR1 is SGHRS and CDR2 YFSETQ. V was clipped by 4 bases and J by 7 bases, with 20 bases between them. The CDR3 has 16 residues. CDR3 nucleotide sequence: TGCGCCAGCAGCCCTGGGAGTGTTGGTTTTGGTGAAAAACTGTTTTTT. Protein sequence: CASSPGSVGFGEKLFF.

The chain combines TRBV4-1 with TRBJ1-1; no reliable D call. CDR3 size: 13 residues. The ends were cut back, 4 bases at V and 8 bases at J, with 14 bases in the middle. In germline, CDR1 is MGHRA, CDR2 YSYEKL. The CDR3, as DNA: TGCGCCAGCAGCCTCCTGATTGGCCACGAAGCTTTCTTT. Its translation: CASSLLIGHEAFF.

V gene TRBV19 combines with J gene TRBJ1-1, with D perhaps TRBD1 (5 bases). CDR1 is LNHDA and CDR2 is SQIVND in the germline V gene (reference sequence). This CDR3 has 16 amino acids. Trimming shortened V by 7 bases and J by 1 base, and 19 bases separated the two germline ends. The CDR3 DNA reads as TGTGCCAGTAAGGAGGGGTCCCAGAACGGGAACACTGAAGCTTTCTTT. This translates into CASKEGSQNGNTEAFF. Full variable domain (outside the CDR3, taken from reference TRBV19 and TRBJ1-1): DGGITQSPKYLFRKEGQNVTLSCEQNLNHDAMYWYRQDPGQGLRLIYYSQIVNDFQKGDIAEGYSVSREKKESFPLTVTSAQKNPTAFYLCASKEGSQNGNTEAFFGQGTRLTVV.

This clone occurred once. The chain is built from TRBV5-1 and TRBJ2-5, with TRBD1 identical over 7 bases. CDR1 SGHRS and CDR2 YFSETQ come from the germline V gene. The CDR3 loop spans 16 amino acids. V gave up 3 bases and J gave up 3 bases; unmatched junction bases: 11. CDR3 coding DNA: TGCGCCAGCAGCTCGGGCGTGGCAGGGGGTAAAGAGACCCAGTACTTC. As protein: CASSSGVAGGKETQYF.

The chain is built from TRBV11-2 and TRBJ1-2; TRBD1 might be the D (6 bases). V gave up 2 bases and J gave up 0 bases, with 16 bases separating them. The CDR3 contains 17 residues. Germline V lookup: CDR1 SGHAT, CDR2 FQNNGV. CDR3 sequence reads: CASSLISWGASNYGYTF. CDR3 DNA: TGTGCCAGCAGCTTAATTTCATGGGGGGCCTCTAACTATGGCTACACCTTC.

The chain links TRBV18 to TRBJ2-1; 9 nucleotides agree with TRBD1. This CDR3 region has 17 residues. J was trimmed by 8 bases and V by 2 bases; bases with no gene match: 13. The germline gives CDR1 KGHSH, CDR2 LQKENI. The CDR3 loop reads CASSPMDRGTSYYEQFF. As DNA, the CDR3 is TGTGCCAGCTCACCAATGGACAGGGGTACTTCTTACTATGAGCAGTTCTTC.

This chain uses TRBV7-2 with TRBJ2-5; D is possibly TRBD2 (5 bases). The CDR3 length is 15 residues. V gave up 5 bases and J gave up 0 bases, with 13 bases separating them. Germline V gives CDR1 SGHTA, CDR2 FQGNSA. This chain's CDR3 is CASSRQADNQETQYF. CDR3 nucleotides: TGTGCCAGCAGCCGACAAGCGGATAACCAAGAGACCCAGTACTTC.

The gene calls are TRBV16 and TRBJ1-2; 9 bases are a match to TRBD1. The CDR3 covers 15 residues. Per germline, CDR1 KGHSY and CDR2 FQNENV. With V trimmed by 5 bases and J by 4 bases, 8 bases remained unmatched. CDR3 nucleotides: TGTGCCAGCAGCTCCCGGGACAGGGCTAGCTATGGCTACACCTTC. It specifies CASSSRDRASYGYTF.

The CDR3 DNA sequence: TGTGCCAGCAGCTTAGGGTGGGCAGCTAGAAGGAGAGATACGCAGTATTTT. Its protein product is CASSLGWAARRRDTQYF. The rearrangement joins TRBV7-9 to TRBJ2-3; no reliable D call. This CDR3 comprises 17 residues. V lost 1 base and J lost 5, with 19 bases in between. CDR1 SEHNR and CDR2 FQNEAQ come from the germline V gene (reference sequence).

The chain couples TRBV27 to TRBJ2-5; TRBD1 matches at 11 bases. The V and J ends lost 4 bases and 7 bases, in that order; junction bases with no gene match: 8. This CDR3 is 15 amino acids long. Per the germline V gene, CDR1 is MNHEY and CDR2 is SMNVEV (reference sequence). This chain's CDR3 is CASSSRTGGVGTQYF. The CDR3 coding sequence is TGTGCCAGCAGTTCCCGGACAGGGGGCGTGGGGACCCAGTACTTC.

The CDR3 nucleotides read TGCGCCAGCAGCCAAGAAGGCGGGAGGACAGACCTCAACTATGGCTACACCTTC. Residues: CASSQEGGRTDLNYGYTF. The J gene is TRBJ1-2, the V gene TRBV4-1, with D perhaps TRBD1 (6 bases). V lost 0 bases, J lost 2 bases, and 19 bases lay in between. From germline, CDR1 is MGHRA and CDR2 YSYEKL. The CDR3 covers 18 residues.

This chain uses TRBV10-3 with TRBJ2-1; D is ambiguous. The V end was cut by 4 bases, the J end by 1 base, with 8 bases between. Germline values: CDR1 ENHRY, CDR2 SYGVKD. CDR3 length equals 14 residues. The CDR3: CAISVMASYNEQFF. The DNA for the CDR3 is TGTGCCATCAGTGTTATGGCTTCCTACAATGAGCAGTTCTTC.